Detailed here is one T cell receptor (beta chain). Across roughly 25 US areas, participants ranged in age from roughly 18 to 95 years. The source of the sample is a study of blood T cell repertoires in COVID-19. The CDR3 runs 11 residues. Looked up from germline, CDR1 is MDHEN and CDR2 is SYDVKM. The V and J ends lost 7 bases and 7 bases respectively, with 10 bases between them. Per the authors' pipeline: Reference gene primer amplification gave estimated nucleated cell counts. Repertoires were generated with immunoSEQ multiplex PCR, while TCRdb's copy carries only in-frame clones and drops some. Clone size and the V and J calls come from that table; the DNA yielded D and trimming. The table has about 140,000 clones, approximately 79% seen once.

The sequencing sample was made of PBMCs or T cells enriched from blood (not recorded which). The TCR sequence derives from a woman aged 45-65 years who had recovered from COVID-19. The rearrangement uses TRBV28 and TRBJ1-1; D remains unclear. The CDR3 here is CASTGGFEAFF. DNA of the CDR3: TGTGCCAGCACTGGCGGGTTTGAAGCTTTCTTT.